This T cell receptor (beta chain) was captured in a study of blood T cells in healthy people across ages. The use of a sample-barcoded 5' primer and a J-beta primer mix characterized a second PCR of 7 to 11 cycles. One entry per CDR3 protein, called by TCRdb with MiXCR from the 5' RACE reads. This table has 550,000 to 750,000 distinct CDR3 sequences, 21% appearing once. This clonotype was detected many times. The CDR3 spans 15 residues. V was clipped by 3 bases and J by 7 bases; unmatched bases: 11. CDR1 is MNHEY and CDR2 is SMNVEV in the germline V gene (reference sequence). The rearrangement joins TRBV27 to TRBJ2-7, with TRBD1 identical over 8 bases. The sequence came from a man aged 65 to 79 in good health. The sequenced sample was blood. The CDR3 region is CASSFSTGAPREQYF. CDR3 DNA: TGTGCCAGCAGTTTCTCGACAGGGGCCCCTAGAGAGCAGTACTTC.